Listed here are 8 T cell receptor beta chains from one sample, sequenced in a study of OX40 agonist ivuxolimab in advanced cancers. Generated by immunoSEQ multiplex PCR, the TCRdb table keeps only in-frame clones and is missing some. Counted here are tens of thousands of clones, roughly 80% occurring once; the ten biggest clones make up less than 0.9%. The specimen was CD4+ or CD8+ T cells sorted from blood, collected in a trial of the OX40 agonist ivuxolimab. These receptor sequences come from an adult with an advanced solid tumor such as melanoma, head and neck, liver or kidney cancer.

This clone was picked up a small number of times. The chain employs TRBV19 and TRBJ2-1; 8 nucleotides align to TRBD2. This CDR3 contains 14 residues. The germline CDR1 and CDR2 sequences are LNHDA and SQIVND (reference sequence). Trimming took 7 bases from V and 7 from J; bases not matched to a gene: 9. CDR3 sequence: CASKPGGPHNEQFF. The DNA of the CDR3 is TGTGCCAGTAAACCGGGAGGGCCTCATAATGAGCAGTTCTTC. The full variable domain, its missing parts supplied by reference TRBV19 and TRBJ2-1, is DGGITQSPKYLFRKEGQNVTLSCEQNLNHDAMYWYRQDPGQGLRLIYYSQIVNDFQKGDIAEGYSVSREKKESFPLTVTSAQKNPTAFYLCASKPGGPHNEQFFGPGTRLTVL.

This clone was counted only a few times. The chain recombines TRBV14 with TRBJ1-4, with D maybe TRBD1 (6 bases). The germline gives CDR1 SGHDN, CDR2 FVKESK. V was clipped by 8 bases and J by 5 bases, with 18 bases between them. The CDR3 extends over 15 amino acids. The CDR3 DNA reads as TGTGCCAGCGGACTTGGGGGCAGACGCAATGAAAAACTGTTTTTT. Amino acid sequence: CASGLGGRRNEKLFF.

The genes are TRBV12-5 and TRBJ2-7, with 8 bases lining up with TRBD1. After removal of 6 bases from V and 0 bases from J, the junction contained 4 bases not matched to a gene. The CDR3 spans 14 residues. Germline-derived CDR1 and CDR2 are LGHNT and FRNRAP. Written as DNA, the CDR3 is TGTGCTAGTGGCCCCGGACAGGGCTCCTACGAGCAGTACTTC. It codes for CASGPGQGSYEQYF. The full variable domain, rest sourced from reference TRBV12-5 and TRBJ2-7, is DARVTQTPRHKVTEMGQEVTMRCQPILGHNTVFWYRQTMMQGLELLAYFRNRAPLDDSGMPKDRFSAEMPDATLATLKIQPSEPRDSAVYFCASGPGQGSYEQYFGPGTRLTVT.

This chain connects TRBV6-1 to TRBJ2-1, with TRBD2 matching 9 bases. Germline trimming cut 6 bases from V and 6 bases from J; bases unmatched to any gene: 9. Germline V gives CDR1 MNHNS, CDR2 SASEGT. This CDR3 spans 15 amino acids. This chain's CDR3 is CASRVERGVTNEQFF. In DNA, the CDR3 is TGTGCCAGCAGGGTGGAGCGGGGGGTGACCAATGAGCAGTTCTTC.

This sequence joins TRBV6-1 and TRBJ1-5, with no clear D. The germline V and J ends were trimmed by 7 bases and 0 bases, with 10 bases remaining between them. Germline V gene data show CDR1 as MNHNS and CDR2 as SASEGT. The length of the CDR3 is 14 residues. The CDR3 is CASKLSNSNQPQHF. The CDR3, as DNA: TGTGCCAGCAAACTGAGTAATAGCAATCAGCCCCAGCATTTT.

This chain connects TRBV6-6 to TRBJ2-7, with 7 bases identical to TRBD2. V dropped 6 bases and J dropped 0; count of bases not matched to a gene: 8. This CDR3 contains 15 residues. Per the germline V gene, CDR1 is MNHNY and CDR2 is SVGAGI (reference sequence). Here the CDR3 DNA reads TGTGCCAGCAGAACCAGCGGGGCGAGCTCCTACGAGCAGTACTTC. Its protein is CASRTSGASSYEQYF.

This clone appeared a few times. This sequence joins TRBV9 and TRBJ2-2; 9 nucleotides agree with TRBD1. The CDR3 totals 14 residues. The germline V gene encodes CDR1 SGDLS and CDR2 YYNGEE. With V trimmed by 2 bases and J by 7 bases, 3 bases remained unmatched. The CDR3 spells CASSVGQGSGELFF. The CDR3 DNA follows: TGTGCCAGCAGCGTCGGACAGGGGAGCGGGGAGCTGTTTTTT.

The chain combines TRBV6-5 with TRBJ1-6, with D possibly matching TRBD1 (5 bases). This CDR3 has 13 amino acids. Germline V gives CDR1 MNHEY, CDR2 SVGAGI. V was shortened by 11 bases and J by 12 bases, with 20 bases between the two germline ends. DNA of the CDR3: TGTGCCGTATCAAAGACAGCTTTTCGACCCCTCCACTTT. Amino acid sequence: CAVSKTAFRPLHF.